Below are 32 T cell receptor beta chains sequenced from a single sample in a study of T cell changes during pregnancy in multiple sclerosis. Here immunoSEQ multiplex PCR was the method, and the copy in TCRdb shows in-frame clones only, minus some. The table includes approximately 100,000 clones, roughly nine tenths detected once. This specimen consisted of peripheral blood, obtained after pregnancy. The receptors stem from a female donor with multiple sclerosis, enrolled in a pregnancy study.

The CDR3 reads CASSAQGGTGELFF. The CDR3 DNA follows: TGTGCCAGCAGTGCACAGGGCGGCACCGGGGAGCTGTTTTTT. The chain couples TRBV2 to TRBJ2-2, with D possibly matching TRBD1 (6 bases). The length of the CDR3 is 14 residues. The germline gives CDR1 SNHLY, CDR2 FYNNEI. The V end was cut by 4 bases, the J end by 4 bases, with 10 bases between. The full variable domain, rest sourced from reference TRBV2 and TRBJ2-2, is EPEVTQTPSHQVTQMGQEVILRCVPISNHLYFYWYRQILGQKVEFLVSFYNNEISEKSEIFDDQFSVERPDGSNFTLKIRSTKLEDSAMYFCASSAQGGTGELFFGEGSRLTVL.

V is TRBV10-3 and J is TRBJ2-2, with 8 bases that match TRBD1. This CDR3 has 16 amino acids. Per germline, CDR1 ENHRY and CDR2 SYGVKD. V lost 4 bases and J lost 1; bases outside the gene matches: 5. This CDR3 is CAISVTGGENTGELFF. CDR3 nucleotide sequence: TGTGCCATCAGTGTTACAGGGGGAGAGAACACCGGGGAGCTGTTTTTT.

The rearrangement uses TRBV10-1 and TRBJ1-1, with TRBD1 identical over 7 bases. The CDR3 spans 15 residues. Looked up from germline, CDR1 is WNHNN and CDR2 is SYGVQD (reference sequence). J was trimmed by 2 bases and V by 3 bases; bases with no gene match: 6. Here the CDR3 reads CASSDTGAPNTEAFF. CDR3 in DNA: TGCGCCAGCAGTGACACAGGGGCCCCAAACACTGAAGCTTTCTTT.

The J gene is TRBJ2-7, the V gene TRBV5-6, with 8 bases lining up with TRBD1. V lost 1 base and J lost 3; bases outside the gene matches: 9. The CDR3 covers 16 residues. CDR1 is SGHDT, CDR2 YYEEEE, per germline. CDR3 protein: CASSLPKVDRGYEQYF. CDR3 DNA sequence: TGTGCCAGCAGCTTGCCGAAGGTCGACAGGGGCTACGAGCAGTACTTC.

The chain has TRBV4-1 and TRBJ2-1; 7 nucleotides match TRBD2. This CDR3 comprises 15 residues. CDR1 is MGHRA and CDR2 is YSYEKL in the germline V gene. V was clipped by 0 bases and J by 8 bases; unmatched bases: 7. CDR3 DNA: TGCGCCAGCAGCCAAGATCTGGCGGGGGTGGATGAGCAGTTCTTC. Translation: CASSQDLAGVDEQFF.

The rearrangement links TRBV14 to TRBJ2-7; 7 bases line up with TRBD2. Looked up from germline, CDR1 is SGHDN and CDR2 is FVKESK. The CDR3 is 15 amino acids. J gave up 0 bases and V 0 bases, and 2 bases lay outside the gene matches. CDR3 coding DNA: TGTGCCAGCAGCCAAGAGGGAGGGAGCTCCTACGAGCAGTACTTC. Translation gives CASSQEGGSSYEQYF.

The V call is TRBV7-3, the J call TRBJ2-7; 10 nucleotides align to TRBD2. Germline lookup yields CDR1 SGHTA and CDR2 FQGTGA. J lost 6 bases, V lost 5 bases, and 10 bases had no gene match. The CDR3 is 15 residues long. The CDR3 loop is CASSTPSGGDPEQYF. The CDR3 DNA sequence: TGTGCCAGCAGCACGCCTAGCGGGGGTGATCCCGAGCAGTACTTC. Complete variable domain (other parts from reference TRBV7-3 and TRBJ2-7): GAGVSQTPSNKVTEKGKYVELRCDPISGHTALYWYRQSLGQGPEFLIYFQGTGAADDSGLPNDRFFAVRPEGSVSTLKIQRTERGDSAVYLCASSTPSGGDPEQYFGPGTRLTVT.

This clone is classed as medium-sized. This chain connects TRBV11-2 to TRBJ2-5; D might be TRBD2 (6 bases). The CDR3 totals 16 residues. Germline V gene data show CDR1 as SGHAT and CDR2 as FQNNGV. V was pared by 5 bases and J by 1 base, with 17 bases between. The CDR3 here is CASSHVLGGAQETQYF. CDR3 sequence (DNA): TGTGCCAGCAGCCACGTTTTAGGCGGGGCCCAAGAGACCCAGTACTTC. The complete variable domain, with remaining parts taken from reference TRBV11-2 and TRBJ2-5, reads EAGVAQSPRYKIIEKRQSVAFWCNPISGHATLYWYQQILGQGPKLLIQFQNNGVVDDSQLPKDRFSAERLKGVDSTLKIQPAKLEDSAVYLCASSHVLGGAQETQYFGPGTRLLVL.

The rearrangement joins TRBV5-5 to TRBJ2-7; 10 nucleotides line up with TRBD1. V lost 0 bases to trimming and J lost 0 bases; unmatched junction nucleotides: 3. Germline CDR1 and CDR2: SGHKS and YYEKEE (reference sequence). The CDR3 runs to 16 residues. CDR3 bases: TGTGCCAGCAGCTTGGCCTGGACAGGGGGCTCCTACGAGCAGTACTTC. Amino acids: CASSLAWTGGSYEQYF.

V and J are TRBV5-1 and TRBJ1-4; 8 bases map to TRBD1. V lost 3 bases, J lost 8 bases, and 9 bases stayed unmatched. There are 15 residues in the CDR3. Germline lookup yields CDR1 SGHRS and CDR2 YFSETQ. This CDR3 is CASSSRTGSTEKLFF. DNA for the CDR3: TGCGCCAGCAGCTCTCGGACAGGGAGCACCGAAAAACTGTTTTTT.

The chain recombines TRBV5-1 with TRBJ1-2, with 8 bases fitting TRBD1. The V gene's germline CDR1 is SGHRS and CDR2 YFSETQ. The CDR3 is made up of 20 amino acids. V gave up 3 bases and J gave up 6 bases; unmatched junction bases: 25. This chain's CDR3 is CASSSLVPKRGQGALDGYTF. In nucleotides, the CDR3 is TGCGCCAGCAGCTCACTCGTCCCCAAACGGGGGCAGGGGGCATTAGATGGCTACACCTTC.

The DNA for the CDR3 is TGTGCCAGCAGTGCACAGGACTCTGGGGCCAACGTCCTGACTTTC. Protein: CASSAQDSGANVLTF. This chain links TRBV6-4 with TRBJ2-6; a weak D match, TRBD1 (5 bases). The V gene lost 4 bases and the J gene lost 0 bases, with 7 bases spanning the gap. This CDR3 contains 15 residues. Germline-derived CDR1 and CDR2 are MRHNA and SNTAGT.

The chain joins TRBV5-6 to TRBJ1-2; 7 nucleotides agree with TRBD1. The CDR3 extends over 14 amino acids. Trimming removed 3 bases from V and 4 bases from J; junction bases left unmatched: 6. Germline V lookup: CDR1 SGHDT, CDR2 YYEEEE. CDR3 bases: TGTGCCAGCAGCTCAGCCAGGGGGTTCTATGGCTACACCTTC. This codes for CASSSARGFYGYTF. Complete variable domain (other parts from reference TRBV5-6 and TRBJ1-2): DAGVTQSPTHLIKTRGQQVTLRCSPKSGHDTVSWYQQALGQGPQFIFQYYEEEERQRGNFPDRFSGHQFPNYSSELNVNALLLGDSALYLCASSSARGFYGYTFGSGTRLTVV.

The chain links TRBV19 to TRBJ1-5; no clear D. CDR1 is LNHDA, CDR2 SQIVND, per germline (reference sequence). CDR3 size: 13 residues. Trimming left V 7 bases short and J 4 bases short, with 11 bases between. Written as DNA, the CDR3 is TGTGCCAGTAACGAGGATCCTAATCAGCCCCAGCATTTT. As protein: CASNEDPNQPQHF. The full variable domain, its missing parts supplied by reference TRBV19 and TRBJ1-5, is DGGITQSPKYLFRKEGQNVTLSCEQNLNHDAMYWYRQDPGQGLRLIYYSQIVNDFQKGDIAEGYSVSREKKESFPLTVTSAQKNPTAFYLCASNEDPNQPQHFGDGTRLSIL.

This clone was seen only once. The J gene is TRBJ1-5, the V gene TRBV5-6; tentative D call: TRBD1 (6 bases). This CDR3 comprises 15 residues. Germline CDR1 reads SGHDT; CDR2 reads YYEEEE. The V and J ends lost 6 bases and 1 base respectively, with 14 bases between them. The CDR3 DNA sequence: TGTGCCAGCACCCGAGGGGGGGGAAGCAATCAGCCCCAGCATTTT. This sequence encodes CASTRGGGSNQPQHF.

The chain links TRBV28 to TRBJ1-3, with D uncertain. Germline V gene data show CDR1 as MDHEN and CDR2 as SYDVKM. Trimming left V 6 bases short and J 0 bases short, with 15 bases between. The CDR3 totals 16 residues. The CDR3 region has the DNA TGTGCCAGCAGCCCCGGACTCTTCAGCTCTGGAAACACCATATATTTT. This translates into CASSPGLFSSGNTIYF.

The chain couples TRBV10-3 to TRBJ1-5; weak D call: TRBD1 (6 bases). CDR1 and CDR2 from the germline V gene are ENHRY and SYGVKD. This CDR3 contains 15 residues. Trimming pared 4 bases from V and 5 bases from J, leaving 15 bases between. CDR3 sequence: CAISGGRGSDQPQHF. In nucleotides, the CDR3 is TGTGCCATCAGTGGTGGCAGGGGATCCGATCAGCCCCAGCATTTT.

In DNA, the CDR3 is TGTGCCAGCAGATGGGGGGGCGGGAGATATGGCTACACCTTC. Translation gives CASRWGGGRYGYTF. V gene TRBV28 combines with J gene TRBJ1-2; maybe TRBD1 (6 bases). The germline CDR1 and CDR2 sequences are MDHEN and SYDVKM. The CDR3 consists of 14 residues. V was clipped by 6 bases and J by 5 bases, with 16 bases between them.

This rearrangement joins TRBV30 to TRBJ1-4, with 9 bases fitting TRBD1. V lost 3 bases to trimming and J lost 8 bases; unmatched junction nucleotides: 7. CDR1 and CDR2 (germline): GTSNPN, SVGIG (reference sequence). The CDR3 is made up of 14 amino acids. In DNA, the CDR3 is TGTGCCTGGAGCCAGGGACAGGGTAGCGAAAAACTGTTTTTT. Encoded protein: CAWSQGQGSEKLFF.

The genes are TRBV18 and TRBJ2-5; no definite D call. The CDR3 consists of 14 residues. Looked up from germline, CDR1 is KGHSH and CDR2 is LQKENI. Trimming left V 3 bases short and J 0 bases short, with 8 bases between. The CDR3 sequence: CASSPGEDQETQYF. In nucleotides, the CDR3 is TGTGCCAGCTCACCCGGTGAAGACCAAGAGACCCAGTACTTC.

The chain recombines TRBV19 with TRBJ1-1, with D possibly being TRBD1 (5 bases). The germline V gene encodes CDR1 LNHDA and CDR2 SQIVND (reference sequence). The CDR3 has 16 amino acids. The V gene lost 5 bases and the J gene lost 0 bases, with 16 bases spanning the gap. The CDR3 region is CASSWGRGPLNTEAFF. The CDR3 DNA reads TGTGCCAGTAGTTGGGGCCGTGGGCCCCTGAACACTGAAGCTTTCTTT.

The V gene is TRBV5-6, the J gene TRBJ2-2; no firm D call. Trimming took 4 bases from V and 4 from J, leaving 11 bases between them. The CDR3 is 14 amino acids. The germline V gene has CDR1 SGHDT and CDR2 YYEEEE. CDR3 in amino acids: CASSRGSITGELFF. The CDR3 DNA follows: TGTGCCAGCAGCAGAGGCTCGATCACCGGGGAGCTGTTTTTT.

The chain recombines TRBV4-1 with TRBJ1-6; D gene uncertain. CDR1 is MGHRA and CDR2 is YSYEKL in the germline V gene. The length of the CDR3 is 15 residues. Trimming removed 0 bases from V and 10 bases from J, with 13 bases in between. DNA of the CDR3: TGCGCCAGCAGCCAAGACTGGGTCCCGGGATCACCCCTCCACTTT. Amino acids: CASSQDWVPGSPLHF.

This rearrangement joins TRBV6-5 to TRBJ2-7, with 9 bases that match TRBD1. J was trimmed by 6 bases and V by 6 bases; bases with no gene match: 9. Germline assignment: CDR1 MNHEY and CDR2 SVGAGI. The CDR3 is 14 residues long. The CDR3 loop is CASRRTGVLGEQYF. The CDR3 DNA reads as TGTGCCAGCAGGAGGACAGGGGTATTGGGCGAGCAGTACTTC.

The chain combines TRBV11-2 with TRBJ2-7; 11 bases line up with TRBD1. The V and J ends lost 3 bases and 5 bases, in that order; junction bases with no gene match: 3. Germline lookup yields CDR1 SGHAT and CDR2 FQNNGV. This CDR3 is 14 amino acids long. The CDR3 DNA reads TGTGCCAGCAGCTTGGGGACAGGGGGGCACGAGCAGTACTTC. This sequence encodes CASSLGTGGHEQYF.

A single count supports this clone. At one boundary the junction diverges from the germline segment, which might be a read error. This chain uses TRBV6-1 with TRBJ1-2; D is ambiguous. From germline, CDR1 is MNHNS and CDR2 SASEGT. The CDR3 runs to 14 residues. The CDR3 region has the DNA TGTGCCACCAGTTCCCAAACGAGGGACTATGGCTACACCTTC. Protein product: CATSSQTRDYGYTF.

This chain joins TRBV11-2 and TRBJ2-2; TRBD2 is a possible D gene (7 bases). The CDR3 loop spans 15 amino acids. V was shortened by 3 bases and J by 4 bases, with 12 bases between the two germline ends. Germline CDR1 reads SGHAT; CDR2 reads FQNNGV. The CDR3 sequence: CASSLKGGGTGELFF. The CDR3 region has the DNA TGTGCCAGCAGCTTGAAGGGAGGGGGCACCGGGGAGCTGTTTTTT. Full variable domain (remainder filled in from reference TRBV11-2 and TRBJ2-2): EAGVAQSPRYKIIEKRQSVAFWCNPISGHATLYWYQQILGQGPKLLIQFQNNGVVDDSQLPKDRFSAERLKGVDSTLKIQPAKLEDSAVYLCASSLKGGGTGELFFGEGSRLTVL.

V is TRBV11-1 and J is TRBJ2-7; no reliable D call. This CDR3 comprises 13 residues. Germline-derived CDR1 and CDR2 are SGHAT and FQDESV (reference sequence). V gave up 1 base and J gave up 4 bases, with 8 bases separating them. CDR3 nucleotides: TGTGCCAGCAGCTTAGGGGCCTCTTACGAGCAGTACTTC. Translated, it gives CASSLGASYEQYF.

The chain joins TRBV5-6 to TRBJ1-1, with D possibly TRBD1 on 6 matching bases. Trimming stripped 4 bases from V and 3 bases from J, with 19 bases between. Looked up from germline, CDR1 is SGHDT and CDR2 is YYEEEE. This CDR3 comprises 16 residues. The CDR3 DNA reads as TGTGCCAGCAGCCCCGGCTGGGGGCGGGGGGACACTGAAGCTTTCTTT. This sequence encodes CASSPGWGRGDTEAFF.

The rearrangement joins TRBV25-1 to TRBJ2-1, with unresolved D. Trimming removed 3 bases from V and 3 bases from J, with 3 bases in between. The CDR3 loop spans 12 amino acids. Per germline, CDR1 MGHDK and CDR2 SYGVNS. CDR3: CASSESYNEQFF. The CDR3 region has the DNA TGTGCCAGCAGTGAGAGCTACAATGAGCAGTTCTTC.

This clone was seen only once. This chain links TRBV9 with TRBJ1-2; 7 bases map to TRBD1. The CDR3 totals 14 residues. V lost 1 base and J lost 10; bases outside the gene matches: 10. The V gene's germline CDR1 is SGDLS and CDR2 YYNGEE. The CDR3 nucleotides are TGTGCCAGCAGCGTAACCGGGACAGTGGGGGCCTACACCTTC. It translates to CASSVTGTVGAYTF.

This sequence joins TRBV5-6 and TRBJ1-1; 11 bases agree with TRBD1. The junction had 9 bases not matched to a gene; V was cut back by 1 base and J by 1 base. This CDR3 has 18 residues. Germline-derived CDR1 and CDR2 are SGHDT and YYEEEE. The CDR3 DNA reads as TGTGCCAGCAGCTTGAAGGAGAGGACAGGGGGCAGGAACACTGAAGCTTTCTTT. Protein: CASSLKERTGGRNTEAFF.